Below are 21 T cell receptor beta chains sequenced from a single sample in a study of blood T cell repertoires in COVID-19. Repertoires were generated with immunoSEQ multiplex PCR, while TCRdb's copy carries only in-frame clones and drops some. The table shows about 170,000 clones, with approximately 84% occurring only once. Sequenced: peripheral blood. All receptors come from a man aged 35 to 55 who had recovered from COVID-19.

The chain has TRBV30 and TRBJ2-7; D is unresolved. This CDR3 spans 12 amino acids. Germline V gene data show CDR1 as GTSNPN and CDR2 as SVGIG (reference sequence). V gave up 4 bases and J gave up 0 bases, with 7 bases separating them. The CDR3 DNA reads as TGTGCCTGGACACAGAGCTCCTACGAGCAGTACTTC. Protein: CAWTQSSYEQYF.

This sequence joins TRBV6-5 and TRBJ2-7; 7 positions match TRBD1. Germline-derived CDR1 and CDR2 are MNHEY and SVGAGI. V lost 5 bases, J lost 3 bases, and 4 bases stayed unmatched. The CDR3 extends over 13 amino acids. This CDR3 is CASSPWDSYEQYF. The CDR3 DNA reads TGTGCCAGCAGTCCATGGGACAGCTACGAGCAGTACTTC.

The V call is TRBV4-3, the J call TRBJ2-2; 7 bases line up with TRBD1. There are 16 residues in the CDR3. J lost 5 bases, V lost 0 bases, and 6 bases had no gene match. The germline gives CDR1 LGHNA, CDR2 YSLEER. CDR3 sequence: CASSQDTGVRTGELFF. The CDR3 nucleotides are TGCGCCAGCAGCCAAGATACAGGGGTTCGAACCGGGGAGCTGTTTTTT.

J is TRBJ1-4 and V is TRBV7-2; TRBD1 aligns across 8 bases. The length of the CDR3 is 16 residues. Germline V gives CDR1 SGHTA, CDR2 FQGNSA. The ends lost 2 bases at V and 5 bases at J; junction bases unmatched: 7. The CDR3 DNA is TGTGCCAGCAGCTTATCCAGGGGGCGCGAGAATGAAAAACTGTTTTTT. This sequence encodes CASSLSRGRENEKLFF.

The chain employs TRBV12-5 and TRBJ1-2; D gene unclear. The germline V and J ends were trimmed by 1 base and 4 bases, with 16 bases remaining between them. The CDR3 runs 16 residues. Germline assignment: CDR1 LGHNT and CDR2 FRNRAP. The chain's CDR3 is CASGLGPLGGIYGYTF. The CDR3 DNA reads as TGTGCTAGTGGTTTGGGACCCTTGGGAGGGATCTATGGCTACACCTTC.

The chain carries TRBV19 and TRBJ1-6; maybe TRBD1 (5 bases). Between the trimmed V and J ends, which lost 9 bases and 10 bases, there was a span of 19 bases. The CDR3 length is 14 residues. Germline V CDR1 and CDR2: LNHDA, SQIVND (reference sequence). DNA of the CDR3: TGTGCCAGCCGGCTCGGGACTGTCGAATCACCCCTCCACTTT. Protein sequence: CASRLGTVESPLHF.

V gene TRBV6-5 combines with J gene TRBJ2-7; D remains ambiguous. V lost 0 bases to trimming and J lost 4 bases, with 16 bases between them. Germline V gives CDR1 MNHEY, CDR2 SVGAGI. This CDR3 contains 16 residues. Written as DNA, the CDR3 is TGTGCCAGCAGTTACTCGATGGCGGCCGGCGCATACGAGCAGTACTTC. Protein sequence: CASSYSMAAGAYEQYF.

The rearrangement uses TRBV10-3 and TRBJ2-7; 7 bases map to TRBD1. This CDR3 comprises 16 residues. The germline V gene has CDR1 ENHRY and CDR2 SYGVKD. The V gene end was trimmed by 0 bases and the J gene end by 1 base; junction bases not matched to a gene: 6. The CDR3: CAISESGTVTSYEQYF. As DNA, the CDR3 is TGTGCCATCAGTGAGTCAGGGACAGTGACATCCTACGAGCAGTACTTC.

Only one count was recorded for this clone. V is TRBV30 and J is TRBJ2-7, with D perhaps matching TRBD1 (6 bases). The CDR3 sequence is 14 residues long. V gave up 4 bases and J gave up 0 bases, with 13 bases separating them. CDR1 and CDR2 (germline): GTSNPN, SVGIG (reference sequence). CDR3 amino acids: CAWTPNRVSYEQYF. For the CDR3, the DNA is TGTGCCTGGACACCGAACAGGGTCTCCTACGAGCAGTACTTC.

The V gene is TRBV21-1, the J gene TRBJ1-2. TRBV21-1 represents a pseudogene. This CDR3 spans 11 amino acids. The CDR3 region is CASSNFVGYTF. CDR3 DNA sequence: TGTGCCAGCAGCAACTTTGTGGGCTACACCTTC.

The gene calls are TRBV20-1 and TRBJ2-3; D is uncertain. Germline values: CDR1 DFQATT, CDR2 SNEGSKA (reference sequence). Trimming removed 2 bases from V and 2 bases from J, with 2 bases in between. The CDR3 extends over 11 amino acids. CDR3 coding DNA: TGCAGTGCTAGACACACAGATACGCAGTATTTT. It yields the protein CSARHTDTQYF.

V and J are TRBV19 and TRBJ2-7; 9 positions match TRBD1. V shed 7 bases and J 0 bases; nucleotides not matched to a gene: 4. CDR1 is LNHDA and CDR2 is SQIVND in the germline V gene (reference sequence). CDR3 length: 14 residues. CDR3 amino acids: CASTKGQGSYEQYF. The CDR3 coding sequence is TGTGCCAGTACCAAGGGACAGGGCTCCTACGAGCAGTACTTC.

V gene TRBV11-3 combines with J gene TRBJ2-5, with 7 bases matching TRBD1. CDR1 is SGHNT, CDR2 YENEEA, per germline. J lost 3 bases, V lost 4 bases, and 11 bases had no gene match. The CDR3 covers 16 residues. CDR3 residues: CASSSDRARAKETQYF. The CDR3 nucleotides read TGTGCCAGCAGCTCCGACAGGGCAAGGGCGAAAGAGACCCAGTACTTC.

V gene TRBV7-2 combines with J gene TRBJ2-1, with 7 bases lining up with TRBD2. The V gene's germline CDR1 is SGHTA and CDR2 FQGNSA. The CDR3 is 14 amino acids. After removal of 3 bases from V and 5 bases from J, the junction contained 4 bases not matched to a gene. Written as DNA, the CDR3 is TGTGCCAGCAGCTTTGACGGGGGGAACAATGAGCAGTTCTTC. Amino acid sequence: CASSFDGGNNEQFF.

V and J are TRBV28 and TRBJ2-5; 8 positions agree with TRBD1. V shed 4 bases and J 4 bases; nucleotides not matched to a gene: 8. Germline V gene lookup returns CDR1 MDHEN and CDR2 SYDVKM. This CDR3 contains 15 residues. As DNA, the CDR3 is TGTGCCAGCAGTTCTCGACAGGGGCGGGGAGAGACCCAGTACTTC. As protein: CASSSRQGRGETQYF.

For the CDR3, the DNA is TGTGCCTGGAACACGGGGTCCGGGGCCAGGGGGGAGACCCAGTACTTC. Translating it yields CAWNTGSGARGETQYF. The chain uses TRBV30 and TRBJ2-5; 7 bases align to TRBD1. Per germline, CDR1 GTSNPN and CDR2 SVGIG (reference sequence). The V segment lost 4 bases and the J segment 5 bases; nucleotides outside the gene matches: 16. This CDR3 contains 16 residues.

V gene TRBV6-1 combines with J gene TRBJ2-5; D perhaps matches TRBD2 (5 bases). Germline CDR1 and CDR2: MNHNS and SASEGT. V was trimmed by 1 base and J by 5 bases, leaving 14 bases between them. The CDR3 extends over 15 amino acids. This CDR3 reads CASSEGLGGRETQYF. The CDR3 DNA reads TGTGCCAGCAGTGAAGGGCTAGGAGGACGCGAGACCCAGTACTTC.

The chain is built from TRBV9 and TRBJ2-3; 9 bases line up with TRBD2. The CDR3 sequence is 14 residues long. V lost 2 bases to trimming and J lost 3 bases; unmatched junction nucleotides: 1. Germline V gene lookup returns CDR1 SGDLS and CDR2 YYNGEE. CDR3 protein: CASSVSGRTDTQYF. CDR3 sequence (DNA): TGTGCCAGCAGCGTGAGCGGGAGGACAGATACGCAGTATTTT.

J is TRBJ2-1 and V is TRBV7-2, with 7 bases matching TRBD2. The CDR3 sequence is 15 residues long. Germline CDR1 reads SGHTA; CDR2 reads FQGNSA. The V and J ends lost 2 bases and 2 bases, in that order; junction bases with no gene match: 3. CDR3 amino acids: CASSLIAGTYNEQFF. The CDR3 nucleotides are TGTGCCAGCAGCTTAATAGCGGGTACCTACAATGAGCAGTTCTTC.

The CDR3 nucleotides are TGTGCCAGCAGCTTGGTACCAGGGATAACTAATGAAAAACTGTTTTTT. Translating gives CASSLVPGITNEKLFF. The rearrangement joins TRBV7-2 to TRBJ1-4; tentatively, D is TRBD1 (5 bases). Trimming shortened V by 3 bases and J by 1 base, and 12 bases separated the two germline ends. The CDR3 is 16 amino acids. The germline V gene has CDR1 SGHTA and CDR2 FQGNSA. The complete variable domain, with remaining parts taken from reference TRBV7-2 and TRBJ1-4, reads GAGVSQSPSNKVTEKGKDVELRCDPISGHTALYWYRQSLGQGLEFLIYFQGNSAPDKSGLPSDRFSAERTGGSVSTLTIQRTQQEDSAVYLCASSLVPGITNEKLFFGSGTQLSVL.

The chain joins TRBV7-3 to TRBJ2-1, with D perhaps matching TRBD1 (7 bases). CDR1 and CDR2 (germline): SGHTA, FQGTGA. This CDR3 is built from 13 residues. V lost 4 bases and J 9 bases, leaving 13 bases between the germline ends. The CDR3 coding sequence is TGTGCCAGCAGCTCCTCAGGGGGACTTGAGCAGTTCTTC. This sequence encodes CASSSSGGLEQFF. The full variable domain, with the rest looked up from reference TRBV7-3 and TRBJ2-1, is GAGVSQTPSNKVTEKGKYVELRCDPISGHTALYWYRQSLGQGPEFLIYFQGTGAADDSGLPNDRFFAVRPEGSVSTLKIQRTERGDSAVYLCASSSSGGLEQFFGPGTRLTVL.